The 15 T cell receptor beta chains in this list originate from one sample, sequenced in a study of shared clonotypes between healthy human individuals. This table comes from immunoSEQ multiplex PCR, and its TCRdb copy is limited to in-frame clones, with some not included. Among 600,000 to 750,000 clones, 80% to 95% were seen once, and the ten largest hold 34%. What was sequenced was memory CD8+ T cells from PBMCs. As to subset: CD45RO+ cells pooled with CCR7-negative TemRA cells. The receptors stem from a man aged 18 to 30 in good health. Some clones in this sample may be carry-over from other donors' samples.

Regarding this clone: This same CDR3 is encoded by further DNA sequences in the sample. J is TRBJ2-7 and V is TRBV6-5; D unresolved. Germline V gene sequence: CDR1 MNHEY, CDR2 SVGAGI. The CDR3 is made up of 13 amino acids. V lost 0 bases and J 4 bases, leaving 7 bases between the germline ends. This chain's CDR3 is CASSYSAGYEQYF. The CDR3, as DNA: TGTGCCAGCAGTTACTCGGCCGGGTACGAGCAGTACTTC.

The chain employs TRBV11-3 and TRBJ2-6; a possible D gene is TRBD1 (6 bases). Germline-derived CDR1 and CDR2 are SGHNT and YENEEA. CDR3 length equals 17 residues. V was pared by 5 bases and J by 0 bases, with 14 bases between. The CDR3: CASSTRQESSGANVLTF. The CDR3 nucleotides read TGTGCCAGCAGCACACGACAGGAAAGCTCTGGGGCCAACGTCCTGACTTTC. The entire variable domain, with the rest obtained from reference TRBV11-3 and TRBJ2-6, is as follows: EAGVVQSPRYKIIEKKQPVAFWCNPISGHNTLYWYLQNLGQGPELLIRYENEEAVDDSQLPKDRFSAERLKGVDSTLKIQPAELGDSAVYLCASSTRQESSGANVLTFGAGSRLTVL.

The chain recombines TRBV15 with TRBJ1-5; the D gene is possibly TRBD1 (6 bases). Germline CDR1 is LNHNV and CDR2 is YYDKDF (reference sequence). The CDR3 totals 18 residues. V was cut by 4 bases and J by 1 base, with 20 bases left in between. In DNA form, the CDR3 reads TGTGCCACCAGCACCCGAGCACAGGGTAGCAGGAGCAATCAGCCCCAGCATTTT. It encodes CATSTRAQGSRSNQPQHF.

This clone was counted a few times. The CDR3, as DNA: TGTGCCAGCAGGGAAAGGGCGCAAAGTGGAAAACTGTTTTTT. It encodes CASRERAQSGKLFF. The genes are TRBV28 and TRBJ1-4; D gene unclear. Deletions cut 6 bases from V and 10 bases from J, with 18 bases between. The CDR3 has 14 amino acids. Germline assignment: CDR1 MDHEN and CDR2 SYDVKM. Together with reference TRBV28 and TRBJ1-4, the CDR3 gives the full variable domain: DVKVTQSSRYLVKRTGEKVFLECVQDMDHENMFWYRQDPGLGLRLIYFSYDVKMKEKGDIPEGYSVSREKKERFSLILESASTNQTSMYLCASRERAQSGKLFFGSGTQLSVL.

The rearrangement joins TRBV25-1 to TRBJ2-7; tentatively, D is TRBD1 or TRBD2 (6 bases each). V lost 2 bases and J lost 4, with 15 bases in between. Germline lookup yields CDR1 MGHDK and CDR2 SYGVNS. The CDR3 length is 15 residues. DNA of the CDR3: TGTGCCAGCAGTGAAATATCGGGGGCTCCATACGAGCAGTACTTC. It is translated as CASSEISGAPYEQYF.

Turning to this clone: Other DNA variants within this sample encode the same CDR3. This rearrangement joins TRBV5-6 to TRBJ2-7; 10 bases are shared with TRBD1. Germline CDR1 reads SGHDT; CDR2 reads YYEEEE. Unmatched junction bases numbered 5, after V lost 5 bases and J lost 3 bases. CDR3 length: 14 amino acids. In nucleotides, the CDR3 is TGTGCCAGCAGTCTTGGGGACAGGGGCTACGAGCAGTACTTC. It yields the protein CASSLGDRGYEQYF.

This sequence joins TRBV25-1 and TRBJ2-1; 11 bases align to TRBD2. The CDR3 length is 14 residues. V gave up 3 bases and J gave up 6 bases; unmatched junction bases: 1. Germline CDR1 is MGHDK and CDR2 is SYGVNS. CDR3 sequence: CASSETSGANEQFF. The CDR3 nucleotides read TGTGCCAGCAGTGAGACTAGCGGGGCCAATGAGCAGTTCTTC.

V and J are TRBV6-5 and TRBJ1-1, with D hard to call. From germline, CDR1 is MNHEY and CDR2 SVGAGI. CDR3 length: 14 residues. V lost 7 bases, J lost 0 bases, and 12 bases lay in between. DNA for the CDR3: TGTGCCAGCACGTCGGACGGAATGAACACTGAAGCTTTCTTT. This sequence encodes CASTSDGMNTEAFF.

V is TRBV9 and J is TRBJ2-3, with unresolved D. V lost 10 bases to trimming and J lost 4 bases, with 16 bases between them. The CDR3 has 13 amino acids. CDR1 SGDLS and CDR2 YYNGEE come from the germline V gene. CDR3 sequence: CASSGSLSDTQYF. DNA for the CDR3: TGTGCCTCGTCCGGCTCGTTATCAGATACGCAGTATTTT. Based on the CDR3 plus reference TRBV9 and TRBJ2-3, the full variable domain is DSGVTQTPKHLITATGQRVTLRCSPRSGDLSVYWYQQSLDQGLQFLIQYYNGEERAKGNILERFSAQQFPDLHSELNLSSLELGDSALYFCASSGSLSDTQYFGPGTRLTVL.

The rearrangement joins TRBV6-5 to TRBJ2-7; D might be TRBD1 (6 bases). Trimming took off 2 bases at V and 3 bases at J, with 11 bases between the two ends. Germline V lookup: CDR1 MNHEY, CDR2 SVGAGI. The CDR3 contains 14 residues. This chain's CDR3 is CASSYGDTLYEQYF. CDR3 bases: TGTGCCAGCAGTTACGGGGACACCCTCTACGAGCAGTACTTC.

The chain combines TRBV10-3 with TRBJ2-3, with D perhaps matching TRBD2 (6 bases). Germline assignment: CDR1 ENHRY and CDR2 SYGVKD. Trimming shortened V by 2 bases and J by 4 bases, and 16 bases separated the two germline ends. The CDR3 consists of 16 residues. CDR3: CAISEPFAGPADTQYF. The CDR3 DNA is TGTGCCATCAGTGAGCCGTTTGCGGGACCGGCAGATACGCAGTATTTT.

This clone was found once. V gene TRBV7-9 combines with J gene TRBJ2-1; 8 bases align to TRBD2. The CDR3 sequence is 15 residues long. CDR1 is SEHNR, CDR2 FQNEAQ, per germline (reference sequence). V was pared by 5 bases and J by 4 bases, with 7 bases of the junction left unmatched. CDR3 bases: TGTGCCAGCAGCGTGGGGTTAGCGGGGTACAATGAGCAGTTCTTC. Residues: CASSVGLAGYNEQFF.

In DNA form, the CDR3 reads TGCGCCAGCAGCTTGGGACTAGCGGGAGGGCTTGGGCAAGAGACCCAGTACTTC. Protein sequence: CASSLGLAGGLGQETQYF. The rearrangement links TRBV5-1 to TRBJ2-5, with 14 bases aligning to TRBD2. From germline, CDR1 is SGHRS and CDR2 YFSETQ. V gave up 0 bases and J gave up 2 bases; unmatched junction bases: 6. The CDR3 loop spans 18 amino acids.

V and J are TRBV4-3 and TRBJ1-1; possibly TRBD1 for D (5 bases). CDR1 LGHNA and CDR2 YSLEER come from the germline V gene. CDR3 size: 16 residues. Trimming took 5 bases from V and 3 from J, leaving 19 bases between them. CDR3 DNA sequence: TGCGCCAGCAGCGAAAACCGCCTAATGGGGCACACTGAAGCTTTCTTT. This translates into CASSENRLMGHTEAFF.

The rearrangement uses TRBV9 and TRBJ2-2, with unresolved D. CDR1 and CDR2 (germline): SGDLS, YYNGEE. Trimming removed 2 bases at V and 5 bases at J, with 7 bases between. The CDR3 runs 13 residues. The CDR3, as DNA: TGTGCCAGCAGCGTGACGAGGACCGGGGAGCTGTTTTTT. It translates to CASSVTRTGELFF.